These T cell receptor beta chains were read from a single sample in a study. TCRdb used MiXCR to reprocess the RT-PCR reads, holding one entry per CDR3 protein. Among approximately 720,000 distinct CDR3 sequences listed, 13% to 15% were seen once. Sequenced sample: memory CD4+ T cells from blood. The origin of the receptors is a female donor in good health, serving as a healthy control. Both conserved end residues are trimmed from each CDR3. A row's size may be missing; if present it is once, few, many or a size class.

abundance	v_gene	j_gene	len	CDR3aa
few	TRBV7-2	TRBJ2-3	10	ASSFLENTQY
many	TRBV29-1	TRBJ2-3	10	SVEENTDTQY
many	TRBV29-1	TRBJ2-3	13	SVERTGDITDTQY
once	TRBV7-9	TRBJ2-1	13	ASSLGAAGRNEQF
many	TRBV6-5	TRBJ2-3	13	ASSYGSGERDTQY
many	TRBV12-3/TRBV12-4	TRBJ1-2	12	ASSMEGWSGGYT
-	TRBV9	TRBJ1-2	12	ASSSPGRLYGYT
many	TRBV12-3/TRBV12-4	TRBJ2-5	13	ASSFGTGGLETQY
many	TRBV6-5	TRBJ1-5	12	ASSSTGGVQPQH
few	TRBV6-6	TRBJ2-7	11	ASSNRPAGEQY
few	TRBV28	TRBJ1-1	13	ASSLEGQGDTEAF
few	TRBV7-9	TRBJ2-1	12	ASSLTIGPNEQF
few	TRBV5-6	TRBJ1-5	12	ASSLQRERQPQH
many	TRBV7-2	TRBJ2-3	13	ASSPRGGPQDTQY
-	TRBV4-2	TRBJ1-6	16	ASSQDLSGGSYNSPLH
many	TRBV20-1	TRBJ2-5	13	SAKKVNGPGETQY
few	TRBV5-4	TRBJ1-2	13	ASSIPTGGLYGYT
-	TRBV5-1	TRBJ1-1	12	ASSGWVENTEAF
-	TRBV9	TRBJ2-7	14	ASSVGPDGGLYEQY